One T cell receptor (beta chain) is described in this entry. The antigen remains undetermined. The protocol was immunoSEQ multiplex PCR, while the TCRdb copy is restricted to in-frame clones and leaves out a portion. The data show approximately 160,000 clones, with 75% to 95% seen just once and approximately 3% held by the top ten. The data are from a study of cytomegalovirus exposure and HLA in healthy donors. Study overall: The roughly 670 first-cohort repertoires shared a platform with the approximately 110 validation repertoires, as reported in a later analysis.

Findings of the study overall: TCR sequences were mostly rare, though some public TCRs occurred in many donors.

This CDR3 is 16 amino acids long. V shed 3 bases and J 10 bases; nucleotides not matched to a gene: 11. Germline-derived CDR1 and CDR2 are SGHNT and YYREEE (reference sequence). The study drew the donors from its approximately 120-subject validation cohort, separate from the 666-subject first cohort. The sequence came from a woman under 30 in good health and CMV-seropositive. Source material: PBMCs. The rearrangement links TRBV5-4 to TRBJ2-1; the match to TRBD2 covers 12 bases. The CDR3 reads CASSWAASGRGYEQFF. The DNA of the CDR3 is TGTGCCAGCAGCTGGGCGGCTAGCGGGAGGGGCTACGAGCAGTTCTTC.